This T cell receptor beta chain was recorded in a study of T cells in Graves' hyperthyroidism and ophthalmopathy. The investigators amplified TCR beta CDR3 regions from RNA transcripts. Primed by the HTBI set, a first-round RT-PCR was run on the TCR CDR3. Each CDR3 protein is one row after TCRdb ran MiXCR on the multiplex PCR reads. The table lists 300,000 to 500,000 distinct CDR3 sequences, over 12% of them singletons. This clonotype was picked up many times. Clinical symptoms, serum thyroxine and TRAb, thyroid ultrasound and orbital computed tomography together formed the diagnostic basis. Sequencing was performed on blood. The receptor's source is a middle-aged man with Graves' ophthalmopathy.

The CDR3 sequence: CASSKDEVSYEQYF. The CDR3 DNA reads as TGTGCCAGCAGTAAAGACGAGGTCTCCTACGAGCAGTACTTC. This chain joins TRBV2 and TRBJ2-7, with D unclear. Trimming removed 5 bases from V and 0 bases from J, with 11 bases in between. CDR1 SNHLY and CDR2 FYNNEI come from the germline V gene. This CDR3 is built from 14 residues.